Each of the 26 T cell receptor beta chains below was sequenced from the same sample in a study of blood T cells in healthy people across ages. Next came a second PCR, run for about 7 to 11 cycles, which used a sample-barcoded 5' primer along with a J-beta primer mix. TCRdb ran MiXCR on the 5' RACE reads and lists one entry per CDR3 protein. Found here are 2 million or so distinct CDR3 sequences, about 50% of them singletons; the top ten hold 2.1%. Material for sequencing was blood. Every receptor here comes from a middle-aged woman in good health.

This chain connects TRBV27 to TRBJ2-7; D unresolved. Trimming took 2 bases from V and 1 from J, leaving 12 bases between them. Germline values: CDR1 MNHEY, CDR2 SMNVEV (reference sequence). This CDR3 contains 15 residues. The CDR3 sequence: CASSLTTAPSYEQYF. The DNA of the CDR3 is TGTGCCAGCAGTTTAACTACGGCCCCGTCCTACGAGCAGTACTTC.

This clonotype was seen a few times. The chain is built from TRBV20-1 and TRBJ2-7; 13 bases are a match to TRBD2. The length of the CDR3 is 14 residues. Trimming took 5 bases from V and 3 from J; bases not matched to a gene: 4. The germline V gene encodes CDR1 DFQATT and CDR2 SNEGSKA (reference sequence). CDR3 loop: CSASLAGGRYEQYF. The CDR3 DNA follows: TGCAGTGCTTCACTAGCGGGGGGGCGCTACGAGCAGTACTTC.

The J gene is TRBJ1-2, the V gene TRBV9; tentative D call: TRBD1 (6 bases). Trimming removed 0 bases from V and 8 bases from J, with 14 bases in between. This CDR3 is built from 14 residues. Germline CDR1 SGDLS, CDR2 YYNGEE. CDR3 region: CASSVVPRDRGYTF. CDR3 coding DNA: TGTGCCAGCAGCGTAGTACCCAGAGACAGGGGCTACACCTTC. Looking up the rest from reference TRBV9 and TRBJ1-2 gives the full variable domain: DSGVTQTPKHLITATGQRVTLRCSPRSGDLSVYWYQQSLDQGLQFLIQYYNGEERAKGNILERFSAQQFPDLHSELNLSSLELGDSALYFCASSVVPRDRGYTFGSGTRLTVV.

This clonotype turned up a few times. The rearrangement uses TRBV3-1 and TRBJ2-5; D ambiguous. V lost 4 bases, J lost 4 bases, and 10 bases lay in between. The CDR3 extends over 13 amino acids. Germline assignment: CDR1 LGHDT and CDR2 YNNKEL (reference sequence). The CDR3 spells CASSLMIGETQYF. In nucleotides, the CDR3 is TGTGCCAGCAGCCTGATGATAGGAGAGACCCAGTACTTC.

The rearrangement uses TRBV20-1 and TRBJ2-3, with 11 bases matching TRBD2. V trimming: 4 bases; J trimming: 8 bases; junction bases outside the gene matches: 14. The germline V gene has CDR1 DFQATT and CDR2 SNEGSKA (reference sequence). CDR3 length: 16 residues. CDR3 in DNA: TGCAGTGCTACTCCCCCGACTAGCGGGGATCGGGGTACGCAGTATTTT. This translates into CSATPPTSGDRGTQYF.

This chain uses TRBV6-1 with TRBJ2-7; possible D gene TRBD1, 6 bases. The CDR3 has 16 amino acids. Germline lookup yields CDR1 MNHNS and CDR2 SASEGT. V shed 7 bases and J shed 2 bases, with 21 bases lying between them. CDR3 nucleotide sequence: TGTGCCAGCAACAGGGCTACTCATTATATAGCCTACGAGCAGTACTTC. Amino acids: CASNRATHYIAYEQYF.

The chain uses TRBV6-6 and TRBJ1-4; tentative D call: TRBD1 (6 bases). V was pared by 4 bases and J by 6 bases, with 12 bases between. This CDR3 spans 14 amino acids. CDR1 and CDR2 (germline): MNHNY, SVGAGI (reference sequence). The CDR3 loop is CASSLSRGDEKLFF. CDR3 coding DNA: TGTGCCAGCAGTTTGAGCAGGGGCGATGAAAAACTGTTTTTT.

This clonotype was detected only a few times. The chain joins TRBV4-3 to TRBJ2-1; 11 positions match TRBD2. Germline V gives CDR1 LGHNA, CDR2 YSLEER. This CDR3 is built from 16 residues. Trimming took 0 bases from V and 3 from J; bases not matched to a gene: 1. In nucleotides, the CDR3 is TGCGCCAGCAGCCAAGATACTAGCGGGGGCTACAATGAGCAGTTCTTC. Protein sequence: CASSQDTSGGYNEQFF.

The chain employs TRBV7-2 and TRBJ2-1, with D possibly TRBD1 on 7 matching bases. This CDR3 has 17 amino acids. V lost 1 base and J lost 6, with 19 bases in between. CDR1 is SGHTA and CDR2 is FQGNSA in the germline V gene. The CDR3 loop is CASSLERGRQGGNEQFF. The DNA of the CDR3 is TGTGCCAGCAGCTTAGAGAGGGGTCGCCAGGGGGGCAATGAGCAGTTCTTC.

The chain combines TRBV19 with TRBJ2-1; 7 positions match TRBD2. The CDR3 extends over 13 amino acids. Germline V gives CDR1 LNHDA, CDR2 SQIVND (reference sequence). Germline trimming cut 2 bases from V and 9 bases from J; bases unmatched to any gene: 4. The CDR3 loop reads CASSITGGIEQFF. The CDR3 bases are TGTGCCAGTAGTATAACGGGGGGAATTGAGCAGTTCTTC.

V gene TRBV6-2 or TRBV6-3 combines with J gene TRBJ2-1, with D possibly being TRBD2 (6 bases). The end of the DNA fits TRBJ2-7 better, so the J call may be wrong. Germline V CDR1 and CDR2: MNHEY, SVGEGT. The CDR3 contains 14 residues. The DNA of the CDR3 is TGTGCCAGCAGTTCCGCGGGACCCTACAATGAGCAGTACTTC. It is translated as CASSSAGPYNEQYF.

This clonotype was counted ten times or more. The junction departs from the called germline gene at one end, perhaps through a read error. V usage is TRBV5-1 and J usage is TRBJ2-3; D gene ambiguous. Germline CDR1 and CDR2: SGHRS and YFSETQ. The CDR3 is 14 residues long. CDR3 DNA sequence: TGTGCCAGCAGCTTATTAAGCAGCACAGATACGCAGTATTTT. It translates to CASSLLSSTDTQYF.

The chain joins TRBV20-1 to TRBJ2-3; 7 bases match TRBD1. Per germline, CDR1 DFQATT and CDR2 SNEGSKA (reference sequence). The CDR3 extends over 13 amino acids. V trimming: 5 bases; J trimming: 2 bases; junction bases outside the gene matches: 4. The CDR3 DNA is TGCAGTGCTGCCGACAGGGTCACAGATACGCAGTATTTT. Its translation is CSAADRVTDTQYF.

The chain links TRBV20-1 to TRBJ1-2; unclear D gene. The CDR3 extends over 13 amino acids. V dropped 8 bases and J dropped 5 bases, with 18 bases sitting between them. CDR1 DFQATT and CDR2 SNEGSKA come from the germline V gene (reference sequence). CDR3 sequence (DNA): TGCAGTAGCTCGGGTCAGACCGAGTATGGCTACACCTTC. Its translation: CSSSGQTEYGYTF.

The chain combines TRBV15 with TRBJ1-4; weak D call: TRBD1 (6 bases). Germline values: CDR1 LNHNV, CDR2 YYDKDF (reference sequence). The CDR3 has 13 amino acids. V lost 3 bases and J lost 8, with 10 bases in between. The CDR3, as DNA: TGTGCCACCAGCAGGGACAGACTAGAAAAACTGTTTTTT. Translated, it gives CATSRDRLEKLFF.

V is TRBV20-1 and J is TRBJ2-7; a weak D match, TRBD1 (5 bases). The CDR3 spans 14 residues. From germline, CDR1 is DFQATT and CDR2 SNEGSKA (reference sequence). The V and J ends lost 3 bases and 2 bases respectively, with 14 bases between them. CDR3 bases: TGCAGTGCTAGGGTAGGCAGGGCCCCCTACGAGCAGTACTTC. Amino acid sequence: CSARVGRAPYEQYF.

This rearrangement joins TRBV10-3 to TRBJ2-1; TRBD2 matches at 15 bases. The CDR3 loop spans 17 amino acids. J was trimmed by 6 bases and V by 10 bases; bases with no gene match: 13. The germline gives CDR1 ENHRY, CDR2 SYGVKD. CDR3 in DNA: TGTGCCACCAGGGCGGGACTAGCGGGGGGCCCGGCCAATGAGCAGTTCTTC. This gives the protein CATRAGLAGGPANEQFF.

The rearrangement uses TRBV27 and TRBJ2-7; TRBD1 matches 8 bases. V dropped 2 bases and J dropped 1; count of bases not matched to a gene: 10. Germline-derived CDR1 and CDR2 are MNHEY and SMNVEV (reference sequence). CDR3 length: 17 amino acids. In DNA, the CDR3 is TGTGCCAGCAGTTTACTCAGGACAGGGCTGGGGTCCTACGAGCAGTACTTC. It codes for CASSLLRTGLGSYEQYF.

The DNA of the CDR3 is TGCAGTGCTTCACCGGGACTAGTTTTTGAGACCCAGTACTTC. It specifies CSASPGLVFETQYF. The rearrangement joins TRBV20-1 to TRBJ2-5; the match to TRBD2 covers 8 bases. CDR1 is DFQATT and CDR2 is SNEGSKA in the germline V gene (reference sequence). With 5 bases clipped from V and 5 bases from J, the junction kept 10 bases outside the gene matches. This CDR3 spans 14 amino acids.

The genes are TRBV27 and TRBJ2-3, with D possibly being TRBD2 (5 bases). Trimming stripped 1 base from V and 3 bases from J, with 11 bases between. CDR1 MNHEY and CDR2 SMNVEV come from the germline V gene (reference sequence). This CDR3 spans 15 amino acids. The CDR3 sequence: CASSLYSRGTDTQYF. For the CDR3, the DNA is TGTGCCAGCAGTTTATACTCACGGGGAACAGATACGCAGTATTTT.

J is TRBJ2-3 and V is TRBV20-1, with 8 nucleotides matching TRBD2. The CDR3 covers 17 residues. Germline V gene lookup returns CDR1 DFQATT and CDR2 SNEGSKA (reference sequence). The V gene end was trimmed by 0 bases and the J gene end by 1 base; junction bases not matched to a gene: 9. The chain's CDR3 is CSAREPSGRGGTDTQYF. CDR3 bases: TGCAGTGCTAGAGAGCCTTCGGGGCGGGGGGGCACAGATACGCAGTATTTT.

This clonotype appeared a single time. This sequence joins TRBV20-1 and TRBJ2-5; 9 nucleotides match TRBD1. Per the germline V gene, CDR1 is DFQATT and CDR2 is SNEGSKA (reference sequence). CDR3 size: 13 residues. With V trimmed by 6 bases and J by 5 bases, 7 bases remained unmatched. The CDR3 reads CSAMDRGGETQYF. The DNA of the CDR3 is TGCAGTGCCATGGACAGGGGAGGGGAGACCCAGTACTTC.

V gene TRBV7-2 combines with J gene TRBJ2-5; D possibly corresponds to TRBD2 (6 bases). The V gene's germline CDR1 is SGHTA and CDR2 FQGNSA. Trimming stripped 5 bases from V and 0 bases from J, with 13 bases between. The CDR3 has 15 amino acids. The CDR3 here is CASSSGWSYQETQYF. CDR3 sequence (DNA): TGTGCCAGCAGCAGCGGGTGGTCCTACCAAGAGACCCAGTACTTC.

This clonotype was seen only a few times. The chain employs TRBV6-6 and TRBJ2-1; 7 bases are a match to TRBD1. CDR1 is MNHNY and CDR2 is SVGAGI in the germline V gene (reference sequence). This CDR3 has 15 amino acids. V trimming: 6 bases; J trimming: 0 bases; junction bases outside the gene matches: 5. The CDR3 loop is CASRRQGGSYNEQFF. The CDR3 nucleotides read TGTGCCAGCAGGAGACAGGGTGGCTCCTACAATGAGCAGTTCTTC.

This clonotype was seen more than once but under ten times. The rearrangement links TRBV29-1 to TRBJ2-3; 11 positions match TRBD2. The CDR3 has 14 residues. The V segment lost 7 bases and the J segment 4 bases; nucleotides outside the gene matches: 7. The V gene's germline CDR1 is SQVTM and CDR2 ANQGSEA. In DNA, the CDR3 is TGCAGCGAGATAGCGGGGGGGCCTCCAGATACGCAGTATTTT. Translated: CSEIAGGPPDTQYF.

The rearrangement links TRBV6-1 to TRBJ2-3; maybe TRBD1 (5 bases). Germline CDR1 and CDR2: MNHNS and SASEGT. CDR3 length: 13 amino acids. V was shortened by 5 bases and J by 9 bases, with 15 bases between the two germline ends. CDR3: CASSPLTVITQYF. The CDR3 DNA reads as TGTGCCAGCAGTCCCCTGACAGTAATCACGCAGTATTTT.